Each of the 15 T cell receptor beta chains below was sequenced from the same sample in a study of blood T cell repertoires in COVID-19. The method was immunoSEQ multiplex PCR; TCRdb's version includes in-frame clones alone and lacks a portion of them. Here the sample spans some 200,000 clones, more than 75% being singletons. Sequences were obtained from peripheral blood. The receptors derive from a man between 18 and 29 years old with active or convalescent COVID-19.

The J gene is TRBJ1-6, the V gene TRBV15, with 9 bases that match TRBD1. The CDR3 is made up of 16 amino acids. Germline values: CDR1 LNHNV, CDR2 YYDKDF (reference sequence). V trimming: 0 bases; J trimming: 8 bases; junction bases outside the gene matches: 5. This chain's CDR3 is CATSRDPGQGYSPLHF. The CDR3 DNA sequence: TGTGCCACCAGCAGAGATCCGGGACAGGGTTATTCACCCCTCCACTTT. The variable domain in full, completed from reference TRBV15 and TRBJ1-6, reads DAMVIQNPRYQVTQFGKPVTLSCSQTLNHNVMYWYQQKSSQAPKLLFHYYDKDFNNEADTPDNFQSRRPNTSFCFLDIRSPGLGDTAMYLCATSRDPGQGYSPLHFGNGTRLTVT.

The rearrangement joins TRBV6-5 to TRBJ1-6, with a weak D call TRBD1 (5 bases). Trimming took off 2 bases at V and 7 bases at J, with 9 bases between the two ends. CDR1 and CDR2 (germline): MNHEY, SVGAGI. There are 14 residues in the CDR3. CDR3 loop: CASSYLTENSPLHF. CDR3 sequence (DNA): TGTGCCAGCAGTTACCTGACAGAAAATTCACCCCTCCACTTT.

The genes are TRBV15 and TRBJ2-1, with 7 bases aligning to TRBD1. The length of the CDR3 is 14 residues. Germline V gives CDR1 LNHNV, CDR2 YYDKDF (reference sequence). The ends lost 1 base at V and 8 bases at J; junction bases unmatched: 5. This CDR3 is CATSRGTQGDEQFF. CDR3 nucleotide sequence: TGTGCCACCAGCAGAGGAACCCAGGGGGATGAGCAGTTCTTC. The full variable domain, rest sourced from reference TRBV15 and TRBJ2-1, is DAMVIQNPRYQVTQFGKPVTLSCSQTLNHNVMYWYQQKSSQAPKLLFHYYDKDFNNEADTPDNFQSRRPNTSFCFLDIRSPGLGDTAMYLCATSRGTQGDEQFFGPGTRLTVL.

The CDR3: CASSIFPESGFSPLHF. In DNA, the CDR3 is TGTGCCAGTAGTATCTTTCCCGAGTCAGGGTTTTCACCCCTCCACTTT. V gene TRBV19 combines with J gene TRBJ1-6, with a possible D match to TRBD1 (5 bases). Germline assignment: CDR1 LNHDA and CDR2 SQIVND (reference sequence). Trimming stripped 3 bases from V and 9 bases from J, with 18 bases between. The CDR3 sequence is 16 residues long. Full variable domain (outside the CDR3, taken from reference TRBV19 and TRBJ1-6): DGGITQSPKYLFRKEGQNVTLSCEQNLNHDAMYWYRQDPGQGLRLIYYSQIVNDFQKGDIAEGYSVSREKKESFPLTVTSAQKNPTAFYLCASSIFPESGFSPLHFGNGTRLTVT.

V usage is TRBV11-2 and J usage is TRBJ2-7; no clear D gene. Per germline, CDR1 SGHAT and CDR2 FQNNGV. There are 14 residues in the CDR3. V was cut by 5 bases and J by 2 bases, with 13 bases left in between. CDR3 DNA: TGTGCCAGCAGCCCCGGGTCCTGGACCTACGAGCAGTACTTC. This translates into CASSPGSWTYEQYF.

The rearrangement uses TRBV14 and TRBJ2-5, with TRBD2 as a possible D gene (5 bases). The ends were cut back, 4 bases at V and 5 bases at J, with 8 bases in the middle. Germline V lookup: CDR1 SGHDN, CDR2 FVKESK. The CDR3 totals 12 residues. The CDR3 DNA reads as TGTGCCAGCAGCCCCCCGGGGGAGACCCAGTACTTC. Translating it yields CASSPPGETQYF.

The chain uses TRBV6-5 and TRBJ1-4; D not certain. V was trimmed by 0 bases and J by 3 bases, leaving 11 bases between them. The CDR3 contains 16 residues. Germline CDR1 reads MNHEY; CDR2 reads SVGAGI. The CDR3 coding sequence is TGTGCCAGCAGTTACTCCACTCGAGAGCCTAATGAAAAACTGTTTTTT. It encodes CASSYSTREPNEKLFF.

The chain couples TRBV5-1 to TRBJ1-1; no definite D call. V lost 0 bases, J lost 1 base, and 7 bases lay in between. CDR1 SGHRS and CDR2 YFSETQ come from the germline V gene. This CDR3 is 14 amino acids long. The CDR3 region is CASSLGPGNTEAFF. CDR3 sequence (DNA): TGCGCCAGCAGCTTGGGACCAGGGAACACTGAAGCTTTCTTT.

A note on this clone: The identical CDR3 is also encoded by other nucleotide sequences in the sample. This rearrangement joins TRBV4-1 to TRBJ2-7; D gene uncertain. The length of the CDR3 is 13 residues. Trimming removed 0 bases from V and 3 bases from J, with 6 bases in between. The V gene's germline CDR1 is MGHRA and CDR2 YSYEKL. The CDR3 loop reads CASSQDGGYEQYV. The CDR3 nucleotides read TGCGCCAGCAGCCAAGACGGCGGCTACGAGCAGTACGTC.

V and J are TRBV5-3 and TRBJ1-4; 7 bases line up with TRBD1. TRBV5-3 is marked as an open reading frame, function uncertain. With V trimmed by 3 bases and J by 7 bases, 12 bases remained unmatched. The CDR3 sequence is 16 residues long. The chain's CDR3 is CARSCHRGPGAEKLFF. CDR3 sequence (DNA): TGTGCCAGAAGCTGTCACAGGGGACCCGGGGCTGAAAAACTGTTTTTT.

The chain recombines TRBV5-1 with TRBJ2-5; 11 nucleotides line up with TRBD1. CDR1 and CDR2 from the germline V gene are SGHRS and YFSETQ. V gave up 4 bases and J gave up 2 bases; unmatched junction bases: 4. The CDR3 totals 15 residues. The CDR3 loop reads CASSEGQGGQETQYF. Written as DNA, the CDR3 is TGCGCCAGCAGCGAGGGACAGGGGGGTCAAGAGACCCAGTACTTC.

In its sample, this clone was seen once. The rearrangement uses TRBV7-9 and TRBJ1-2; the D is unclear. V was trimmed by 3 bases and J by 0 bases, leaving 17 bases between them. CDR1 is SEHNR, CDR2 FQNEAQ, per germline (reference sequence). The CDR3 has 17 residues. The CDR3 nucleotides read TGTGCCAGCAGCTTGATCGAGCCGACTCAAACTAACTATGGCTACACCTTC. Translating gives CASSLIEPTQTNYGYTF.

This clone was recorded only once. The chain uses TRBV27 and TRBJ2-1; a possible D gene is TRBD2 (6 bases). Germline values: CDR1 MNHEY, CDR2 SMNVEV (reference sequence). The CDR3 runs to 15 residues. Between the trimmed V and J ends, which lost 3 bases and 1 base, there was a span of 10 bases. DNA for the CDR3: TGTGCCAGCAGTTTTAGCGGAGGATCCTACAATGAGCAGTTCTTC. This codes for CASSFSGGSYNEQFF.

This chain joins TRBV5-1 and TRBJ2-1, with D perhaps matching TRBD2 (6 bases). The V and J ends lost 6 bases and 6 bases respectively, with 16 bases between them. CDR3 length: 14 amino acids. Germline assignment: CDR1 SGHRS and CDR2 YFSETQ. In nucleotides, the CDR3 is TGCGCCAGCAATGAGGGGAGGTCTTCCAATGAGCAGTTCTTC. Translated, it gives CASNEGRSSNEQFF. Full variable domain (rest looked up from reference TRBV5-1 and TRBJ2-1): KAGVTQTPRYLIKTRGQQVTLSCSPISGHRSVSWYQQTPGQGLQFLFEYFSETQRNKGNFPGRFSGRQFSNSRSEMNVSTLELGDSALYLCASNEGRSSNEQFFGPGTRLTVL.

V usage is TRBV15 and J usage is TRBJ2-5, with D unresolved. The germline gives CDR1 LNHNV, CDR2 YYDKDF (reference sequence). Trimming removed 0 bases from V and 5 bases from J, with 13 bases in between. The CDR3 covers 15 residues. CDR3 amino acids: CATSRDRGKAETQYF. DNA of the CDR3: TGTGCCACCAGCAGAGATCGCGGCAAAGCGGAGACCCAGTACTTC.